These 24 T cell receptor beta chains came from one sample sequenced in a study of shared clonotypes between healthy human individuals (dated by TCRdb to 2018 to 2021). Receptor libraries were prepared by the immunoSEQ multiplex PCR assay. TCRdb carries this immuneACCESS record with in-frame sequences only. Its versions omit some clonotypes, under half of them owing to an unresolved V gene in the studies checked, with the rest unexplained. In this sample the table shows roughly 1 million clones, about 77% of which occur a single time. Clones ranked in the top ten supply about 1.5% of the sample. Sequencing input: memory CD4+ T cells sorted from blood. The cell subset or site label on this specimen signifies: CD45RA-negative fraction. The receptors were sampled from a man aged 18 to 29 in good health.

The chain uses TRBV6-5 and TRBJ1-1; tentatively, D is TRBD1 (6 bases). Germline CDR1 reads MNHEY; CDR2 reads SVGAGI. The CDR3 consists of 14 residues. Trimming took off 5 bases at V and 0 bases at J, with 10 bases between the two ends. The CDR3 DNA follows: TGTGCCAGCAGTCGCGACAGGATGAACACTGAAGCTTTCTTT. Translating it yields CASSRDRMNTEAFF.

This sequence joins TRBV5-1 and TRBJ2-5, with D perhaps matching TRBD1 or TRBD2 (5 bases each). V was clipped by 3 bases and J by 1 base, with 13 bases between them. Germline CDR1 reads SGHRS; CDR2 reads YFSETQ. CDR3 length equals 15 residues. The DNA of the CDR3 is TGCGCCAGCAGCTCACTCCAGGGAGCCCAAGAGACCCAGTACTTC. It specifies CASSSLQGAQETQYF.

The rearrangement uses TRBV19 and TRBJ1-6, with 7 bases fitting TRBD1. V lost 9 bases, J lost 6 bases, and 5 bases stayed unmatched. The CDR3 consists of 13 residues. From germline, CDR1 is LNHDA and CDR2 SQIVND (reference sequence). As DNA, the CDR3 is TGTGCCAGCCCCGGACAGGTTAATTCACCCCTCCACTTT. As protein: CASPGQVNSPLHF. Combining the CDR3 with reference TRBV19 and TRBJ1-6 gives the whole variable domain DGGITQSPKYLFRKEGQNVTLSCEQNLNHDAMYWYRQDPGQGLRLIYYSQIVNDFQKGDIAEGYSVSREKKESFPLTVTSAQKNPTAFYLCASPGQVNSPLHFGNGTRLTVT.

The rearrangement uses TRBV27 and TRBJ2-5; 11 nucleotides align to TRBD1. The CDR3 is made up of 16 amino acids. The V and J ends lost 5 bases and 5 bases, in that order; junction bases with no gene match: 10. Germline V gene data show CDR1 as MNHEY and CDR2 as SMNVEV (reference sequence). Here the CDR3 DNA reads TGTGCCAGCAGTCTCTCCGGGACAGGGGGAAGGGAGACCCAGTACTTC. Protein sequence: CASSLSGTGGRETQYF.

This clone was seen a handful of times. The V and J genes are TRBV6-5 and TRBJ1-1; D unclear. Trimming shortened V by 6 bases and J by 1 base, and 12 bases separated the two germline ends. This CDR3 region has 14 residues. Germline V CDR1 and CDR2: MNHEY, SVGAGI. The CDR3 spells CASSSLVGNTEAFF. As DNA, the CDR3 is TGTGCCAGCAGCTCCCTCGTAGGGAACACTGAAGCTTTCTTT.

The chain couples TRBV5-1 to TRBJ2-2; the D gene is possibly TRBD1 (6 bases). The V end was cut by 6 bases, the J end by 1 base, with 10 bases between. The CDR3 sequence is 14 residues long. Germline assignment: CDR1 SGHRS and CDR2 YFSETQ. The CDR3 DNA sequence: TGCGCCAGCACCGGACAGATGAACACCGGGGAGCTGTTTTTT. This codes for CASTGQMNTGELFF.

This chain joins TRBV15 and TRBJ1-1; TRBD1 agrees at 8 bases. Germline V gene data show CDR1 as LNHNV and CDR2 as YYDKDF (reference sequence). The CDR3 is made up of 16 amino acids. V trimming: 3 bases; J trimming: 1 base; junction bases outside the gene matches: 7. CDR3 residues: CATSSPGQGPNTEAFF. In nucleotides, the CDR3 is TGTGCCACCAGCAGCCCCGGACAGGGACCGAACACTGAAGCTTTCTTT.

This clone has just a few counts. J is TRBJ2-3 and V is TRBV14; D is unresolved. The V gene lost 4 bases and the J gene lost 4 bases, with 6 bases spanning the gap. Germline V lookup: CDR1 SGHDN, CDR2 FVKESK. This CDR3 has 12 residues. The CDR3 reads CASSRNSDTQYF. Written as DNA, the CDR3 is TGTGCCAGCAGCCGAAATTCAGATACGCAGTATTTT.

The chain joins TRBV5-1 to TRBJ2-7, with a tentative D call TRBD2 (6 bases). Trimming removed 4 bases at V and 3 bases at J, with 17 bases between. This CDR3 has 15 amino acids. Germline V gives CDR1 SGHRS, CDR2 YFSETQ. For the CDR3, the DNA is TGCGCCAGCAGCAGTACGGGGCAGGGACTCTACGAGCAGTACTTC. It yields the protein CASSSTGQGLYEQYF.

The chain carries TRBV9 and TRBJ2-1; 8 bases match TRBD2. V dropped 0 bases and J dropped 6; count of bases not matched to a gene: 5. Per the germline V gene, CDR1 is SGDLS and CDR2 is YYNGEE. The CDR3 totals 15 residues. This CDR3 is CASSVVSGDANEQFF. CDR3 DNA: TGTGCCAGCAGCGTAGTTAGCGGGGACGCCAATGAGCAGTTCTTC.

CDR3 in DNA: TGTGCCAGCAGCGTAGGCATAGGAAACACCATATATTTT. Translated, it gives CASSVGIGNTIYF. The chain employs TRBV9 and TRBJ1-3; D is unresolved. V shed 0 bases and J shed 4 bases, with 5 bases lying between them. The CDR3 spans 13 residues. Germline values: CDR1 SGDLS, CDR2 YYNGEE.

The chain recombines TRBV10-2 with TRBJ2-7; the match to TRBD2 covers 7 bases. V gave up 4 bases and J gave up 2 bases; unmatched junction bases: 2. CDR1 is WSHSY and CDR2 is SAAADI in the germline V gene. The CDR3 sequence is 13 residues long. Here the CDR3 reads CASSGGGAYEQYF. CDR3 nucleotide sequence: TGCGCCAGCAGTGGGGGAGGGGCCTACGAGCAGTACTTC.

The chain couples TRBV28 to TRBJ1-5, with TRBD1 matching 7 bases. The germline CDR1 and CDR2 sequences are MDHEN and SYDVKM. CDR3 length: 13 residues. Trimming cost V 6 bases and J 7 bases; bases outside gene matches: 6. CDR3 protein: CASSLGQFQPQHF. The CDR3 coding sequence is TGTGCCAGCAGCCTGGGACAGTTCCAGCCCCAGCATTTT.

This chain uses TRBV5-5 with TRBJ2-5, with D tentatively TRBD1 (5 bases). There are 14 residues in the CDR3. With 2 bases removed from V and 4 bases from J, the gap between germline ends came to 12 bases. The germline V gene has CDR1 SGHKS and CDR2 YYEKEE (reference sequence). The CDR3 bases are TGTGCCAGCAGCTTCTTACAGGTTCCAGAGACCCAGTACTTC. Translating it yields CASSFLQVPETQYF. The full variable domain, with the rest looked up from reference TRBV5-5 and TRBJ2-5, is DAGVTQSPTHLIKTRGQQVTLRCSPISGHKSVSWYQQVLGQGPQFIFQYYEKEERGRGNFPDRFSARQFPNYSSELNVNALLLGDSALYLCASSFLQVPETQYFGPGTRLLVL.

The chain employs TRBV20-1 and TRBJ2-1; D possibly corresponds to TRBD2 (6 bases). This CDR3 is built from 11 residues. V lost 4 bases, J lost 8 bases, and 9 bases lay in between. Looked up from germline, CDR1 is DFQATT and CDR2 is SNEGSKA (reference sequence). For the CDR3, the DNA is TGCAGTGCTAACCCGGGGGATGAGCAGTTCTTC. Amino acids: CSANPGDEQFF.

This rearrangement joins TRBV13 to TRBJ2-3; D not resolved. The ends were cut back, 5 bases at V and 12 bases at J, with 18 bases in the middle. CDR1 is PRHDT and CDR2 is FYEKMQ in the germline V gene (reference sequence). The CDR3 contains 13 residues. The CDR3: CASSLRNTKIQYF. Here the CDR3 DNA reads TGTGCCAGCAGCCTACGAAACACGAAGATCCAGTATTTT.

The genes are TRBV6-5 and TRBJ2-5; a weak D match, TRBD2 (5 bases). Germline V gene sequence: CDR1 MNHEY, CDR2 SVGAGI. CDR3 length equals 14 residues. Trimming pared 5 bases from V and 5 bases from J, leaving 15 bases between. Written as DNA, the CDR3 is TGTGCCAGCAGTACTCCCGCGGGTGGGGAGACCCAGTACTTC. This encodes CASSTPAGGETQYF.

The rearrangement links TRBV11-1 to TRBJ2-1; the match to TRBD1 covers 7 bases. This CDR3 spans 16 amino acids. Looked up from germline, CDR1 is SGHAT and CDR2 is FQDESV (reference sequence). V was pared by 4 bases and J by 3 bases, with 9 bases of the junction left unmatched. The CDR3 nucleotides read TGTGCCAGCAGCTCTCATCGGGACAGAGTCTACAATGAGCAGTTCTTC. Protein: CASSSHRDRVYNEQFF.

The gene calls are TRBV10-2 and TRBJ1-5, with D possibly TRBD1 on 5 matching bases. CDR1 is WSHSY, CDR2 SAAADI, per germline. The CDR3 covers 15 residues. Between the trimmed V and J ends, which lost 0 bases and 9 bases, there was a span of 15 bases. As DNA, the CDR3 is TGCGCCAGCAGTGAGTCGGGCAGGGATCATCCGCCCCAGCATTTT. Translating it yields CASSESGRDHPPQHF.

V is TRBV21-1 and J is TRBJ2-7; TRBD2 reflects the table's D call only, with no check against the DNA. TRBV21-1 is flagged as a pseudogene. The CDR3 extends over 15 amino acids. This CDR3 is CASSKGLASPYEQYF. The CDR3 DNA reads TGTGCCAGCAGCAAGGGACTAGCGAGTCCCTACGAGCAGTACTTC.

The chain joins TRBV29-1 to TRBJ2-1; 8 bases align to TRBD2. CDR1 SQVTM and CDR2 ANQGSEA come from the germline V gene. The CDR3 loop spans 12 amino acids. Germline trimming cut 6 bases from V and 8 bases from J; bases unmatched to any gene: 6. CDR3 loop: CSVGRGIDEQFF. In DNA, the CDR3 is TGCAGCGTCGGGAGGGGGATCGATGAGCAGTTCTTC.

Points on this clone: The sample holds other DNA sequences that translate to the same CDR3. The rearrangement links TRBV6-1 to TRBJ1-4; 10 bases line up with TRBD1. Per the germline V gene, CDR1 is MNHNS and CDR2 is SASEGT. Losses at the gene ends were 4 bases for V and 8 bases for J; bases not matched to a gene: 1. There are 13 residues in the CDR3. In nucleotides, the CDR3 is TGTGCCAGCAGTGGACAGGGGGCCGAAAAACTGTTTTTT. Translated: CASSGQGAEKLFF.

The rearrangement uses TRBV28 and TRBJ2-3; 9 nucleotides agree with TRBD2. Trimming at V came to 1 base and at J to 6 bases, leaving 5 bases not matched to a gene. The CDR3 has 15 residues. Germline V gene data show CDR1 as MDHEN and CDR2 as SYDVKM. CDR3 amino acids: CASSLSGGGADTQYF. CDR3 DNA: TGTGCCAGCAGTTTATCCGGCGGGGGGGCGGATACGCAGTATTTT.

The rearrangement joins TRBV2 to TRBJ2-7; D is possibly TRBD1 (6 bases). Germline CDR1 is SNHLY and CDR2 is FYNNEI. V dropped 8 bases and J dropped 5 bases, with 13 bases sitting between them. The CDR3 contains 12 residues. The CDR3 DNA follows: TGTGCCAGCCGAGGACAGTCTCACGAGCAGTACTTC. As protein: CASRGQSHEQYF.